The clone carrying this T cell receptor beta chain was detected only a few times. Its antigen is unknown. This CDR3 contains 16 residues. The trim removed 7 bases at V and 4 bases at J, leaving 7 bases unmatched. This entry is derived from a study of identical twins. Whole-study results and caveats: The degree of excess twin sharing was weaker in beta out-of-frame sequences.

TCRdb independently ran MiXCR on the 5' RACE reads; one entry per CDR3 protein. Of about 530,000 distinct CDR3 sequences listed, more than 20% are singletons. These same records also appear under a second study, on yellow fever vaccine responses in identical twins.

The clonotype originates from a young woman in good health. The chain is built from TRBV12-3 or TRBV12-4 and TRBJ2-2; 12 bases match TRBD1. Sequenced sample: CD4+ T cells sorted from blood. The CDR3 protein is CASILGDRGPTGELFF. The CDR3 DNA reads as TGTGCCAGCATCCTGGGGGACAGGGGGCCCACCGGGGAGCTGTTTTTT.